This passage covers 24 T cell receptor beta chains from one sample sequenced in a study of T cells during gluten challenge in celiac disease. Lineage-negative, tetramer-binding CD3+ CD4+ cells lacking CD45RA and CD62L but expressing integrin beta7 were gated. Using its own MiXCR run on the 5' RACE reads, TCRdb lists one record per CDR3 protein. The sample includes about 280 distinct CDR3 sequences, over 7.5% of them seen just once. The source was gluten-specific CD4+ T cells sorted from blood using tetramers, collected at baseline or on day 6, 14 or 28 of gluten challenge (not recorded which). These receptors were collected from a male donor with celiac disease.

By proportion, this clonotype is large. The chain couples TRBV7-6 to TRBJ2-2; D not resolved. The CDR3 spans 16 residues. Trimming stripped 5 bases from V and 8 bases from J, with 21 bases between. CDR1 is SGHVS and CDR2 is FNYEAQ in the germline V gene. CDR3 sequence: CASSPTPLGTWGELFF. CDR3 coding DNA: TGTGCCAGCAGCCCAACGCCTTTGGGCACTTGGGGGGAGCTGTTTTTT.

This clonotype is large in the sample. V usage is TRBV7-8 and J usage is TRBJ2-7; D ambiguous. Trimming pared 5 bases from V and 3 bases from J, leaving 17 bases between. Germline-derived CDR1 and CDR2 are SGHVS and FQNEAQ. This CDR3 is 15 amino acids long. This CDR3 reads CASSVDTLALYEQYF. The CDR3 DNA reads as TGTGCCAGCAGCGTCGACACCCTGGCGCTCTACGAGCAGTACTTC. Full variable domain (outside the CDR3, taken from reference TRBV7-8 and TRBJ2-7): GAGVSQSPRYKVAKRGQDVALRCDPISGHVSLFWYQQALGQGPEFLTYFQNEAQLDKSGLPSDRFFAERPEGSVSTLKIQRTQQEDSAVYLCASSVDTLALYEQYFGPGTRLTVT.

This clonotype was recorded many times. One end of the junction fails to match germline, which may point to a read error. CDR3 sequence reads: CARSRSRGQGNHPQHF. CDR3 coding DNA: TGTGCCAGAAGCCGATCCAGGGGGCAGGGCAATCACCCCCAGCATTTT. The rearrangement joins TRBV5-3 to TRBJ1-5, with 8 bases aligning to TRBD1. TRBV5-3 counts as an open reading frame of uncertain function. The CDR3 consists of 16 residues.

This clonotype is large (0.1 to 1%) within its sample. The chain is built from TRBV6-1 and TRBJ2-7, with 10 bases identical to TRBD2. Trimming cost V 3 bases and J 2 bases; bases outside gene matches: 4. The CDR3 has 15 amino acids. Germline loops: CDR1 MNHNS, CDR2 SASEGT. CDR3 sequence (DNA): TGTGCCAGCAGTGACCCGACTAGCGGGCCCTACGAGCAGTACTTC. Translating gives CASSDPTSGPYEQYF.

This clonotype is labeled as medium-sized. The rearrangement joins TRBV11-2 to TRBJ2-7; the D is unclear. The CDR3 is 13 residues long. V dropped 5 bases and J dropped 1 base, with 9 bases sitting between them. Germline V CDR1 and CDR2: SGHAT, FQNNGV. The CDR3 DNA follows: TGTGCCAGCAGCGCCTTACAGTCCTACGAGCAGTACTTC. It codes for CASSALQSYEQYF.

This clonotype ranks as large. Here the CDR3 DNA reads TGCAGTGCGTTCCAGGGTGGGGACACTGAAGCTTTCTTT. This gives the protein CSAFQGGDTEAFF. This chain joins TRBV20-1 and TRBJ1-1; tentatively, D is TRBD1 (5 bases). The CDR3 length is 13 residues. Germline V CDR1 and CDR2: DFQATT, SNEGSKA (reference sequence). Trimming pared 6 bases from V and 3 bases from J, leaving 14 bases between.

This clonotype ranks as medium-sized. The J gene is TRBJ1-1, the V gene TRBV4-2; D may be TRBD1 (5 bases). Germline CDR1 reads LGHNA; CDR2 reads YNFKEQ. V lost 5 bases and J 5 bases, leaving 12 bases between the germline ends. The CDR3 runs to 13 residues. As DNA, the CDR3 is TGTGCCAGCAGCTTCGCAGGGTGGACTGAAGCTTTCTTT. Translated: CASSFAGWTEAFF.

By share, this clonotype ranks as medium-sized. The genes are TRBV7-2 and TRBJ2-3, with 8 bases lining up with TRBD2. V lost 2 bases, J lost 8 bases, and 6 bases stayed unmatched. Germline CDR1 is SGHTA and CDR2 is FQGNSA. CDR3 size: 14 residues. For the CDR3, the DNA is TGTGCCAGCAGCTTAAGGATAGCGGGGTCTACGCAGTATTTT. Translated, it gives CASSLRIAGSTQYF.

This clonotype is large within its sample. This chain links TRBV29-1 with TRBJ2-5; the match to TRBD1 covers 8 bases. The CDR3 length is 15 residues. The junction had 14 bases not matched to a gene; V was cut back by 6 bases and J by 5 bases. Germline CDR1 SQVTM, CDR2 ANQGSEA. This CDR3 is CSVAPGQGWWETQYF. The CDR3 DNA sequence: TGCAGCGTGGCTCCCGGACAGGGCTGGTGGGAGACCCAGTACTTC.

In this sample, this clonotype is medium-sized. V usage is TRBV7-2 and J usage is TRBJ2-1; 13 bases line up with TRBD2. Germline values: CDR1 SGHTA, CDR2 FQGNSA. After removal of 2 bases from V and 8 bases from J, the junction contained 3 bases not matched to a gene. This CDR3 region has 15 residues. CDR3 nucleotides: TGTGCCAGCAGCTTACGGACTAGCGGGAGCCATGAGCAGTTCTTC. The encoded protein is CASSLRTSGSHEQFF.

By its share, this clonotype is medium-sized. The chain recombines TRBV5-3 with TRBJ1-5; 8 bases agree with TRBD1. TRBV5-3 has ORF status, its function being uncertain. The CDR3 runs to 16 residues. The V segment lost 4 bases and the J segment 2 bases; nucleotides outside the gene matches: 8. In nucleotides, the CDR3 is TGTGCCAGAAGCCGATCCAGGGGGCAGGGCAATCAGCCCCAGCATTTT. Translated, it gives CARSRSRGQGNQPQHF.

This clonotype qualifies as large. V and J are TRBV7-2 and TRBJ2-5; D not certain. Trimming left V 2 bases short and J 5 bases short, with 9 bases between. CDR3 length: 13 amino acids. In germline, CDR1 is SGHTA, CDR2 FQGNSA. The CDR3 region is CASSLRVLETQYF. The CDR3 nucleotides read TGTGCCAGCAGCTTACGGGTTTTGGAGACCCAGTACTTC. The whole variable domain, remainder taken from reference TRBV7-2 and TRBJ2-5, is GAGVSQSPSNKVTEKGKDVELRCDPISGHTALYWYRQSLGQGLEFLIYFQGNSAPDKSGLPSDRFSAERTGGSVSTLTIQRTQQEDSAVYLCASSLRVLETQYFGPGTRLLVL.

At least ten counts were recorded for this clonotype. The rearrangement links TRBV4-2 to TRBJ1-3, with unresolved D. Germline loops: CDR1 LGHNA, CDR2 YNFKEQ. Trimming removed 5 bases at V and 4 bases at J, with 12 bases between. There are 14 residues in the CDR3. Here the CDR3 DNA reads TGTGCCAGCAGCTTCCGGGCCCGAGGAAACACCATATATTTT. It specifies CASSFRARGNTIYF.

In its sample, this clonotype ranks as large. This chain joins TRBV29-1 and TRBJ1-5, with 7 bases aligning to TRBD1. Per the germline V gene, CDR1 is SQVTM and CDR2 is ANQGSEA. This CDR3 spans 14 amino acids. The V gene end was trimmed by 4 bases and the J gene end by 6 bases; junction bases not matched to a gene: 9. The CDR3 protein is CSVATGEWGQPQHF. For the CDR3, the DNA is TGCAGCGTTGCTACAGGGGAATGGGGTCAGCCCCAGCATTTT.

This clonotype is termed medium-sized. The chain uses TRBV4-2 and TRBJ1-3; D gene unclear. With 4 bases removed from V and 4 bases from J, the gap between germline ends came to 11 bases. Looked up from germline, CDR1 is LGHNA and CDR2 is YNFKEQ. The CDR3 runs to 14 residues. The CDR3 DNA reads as TGTGCCAGCAGCCTCCGAAACTTCGGAAACACCATATATTTT. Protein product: CASSLRNFGNTIYF.

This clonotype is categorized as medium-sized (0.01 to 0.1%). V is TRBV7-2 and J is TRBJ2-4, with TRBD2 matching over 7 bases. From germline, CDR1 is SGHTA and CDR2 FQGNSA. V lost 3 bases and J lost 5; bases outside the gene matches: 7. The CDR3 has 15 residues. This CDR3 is CASSLRVGGENIQYF. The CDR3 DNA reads TGTGCCAGCAGCTTGAGGGTGGGGGGGGAAAACATTCAGTACTTC.

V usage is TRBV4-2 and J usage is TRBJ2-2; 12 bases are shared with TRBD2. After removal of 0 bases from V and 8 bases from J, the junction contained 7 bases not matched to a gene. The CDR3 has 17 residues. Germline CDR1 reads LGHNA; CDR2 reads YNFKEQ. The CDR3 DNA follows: TGTGCCAGCAGCCAAGATCCGGTGACTAGCGGGAGAGGGGAGCTGTTTTTT. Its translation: CASSQDPVTSGRGELFF.

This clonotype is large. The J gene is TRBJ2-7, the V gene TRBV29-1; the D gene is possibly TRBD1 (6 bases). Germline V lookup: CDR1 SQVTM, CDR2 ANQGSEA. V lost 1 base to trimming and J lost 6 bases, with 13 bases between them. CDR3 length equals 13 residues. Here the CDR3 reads CSVEVGRGGEQYF. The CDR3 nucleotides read TGCAGCGTTGAAGTGGGCAGGGGCGGCGAGCAGTACTTC.

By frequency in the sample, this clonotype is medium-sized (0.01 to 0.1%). The CDR3 region has the DNA TGCAGTGCTATTCTCGGAGGGGATACCTACGAGCAGTACTTC. Residues: CSAILGGDTYEQYF. This chain joins TRBV20-1 and TRBJ2-7; weak D call: TRBD2 (6 bases). CDR1 is DFQATT and CDR2 is SNEGSKA in the germline V gene (reference sequence). The CDR3 has 14 residues. The V end was cut by 4 bases, the J end by 2 bases, with 15 bases between.

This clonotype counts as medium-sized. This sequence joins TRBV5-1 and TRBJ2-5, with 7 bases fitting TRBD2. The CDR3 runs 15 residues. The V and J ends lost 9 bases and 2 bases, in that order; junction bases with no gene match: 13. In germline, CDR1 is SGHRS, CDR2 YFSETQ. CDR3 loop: CATGRGAGNQETQYF. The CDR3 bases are TGCGCCACCGGCCGGGGAGCGGGGAATCAAGAGACCCAGTACTTC.

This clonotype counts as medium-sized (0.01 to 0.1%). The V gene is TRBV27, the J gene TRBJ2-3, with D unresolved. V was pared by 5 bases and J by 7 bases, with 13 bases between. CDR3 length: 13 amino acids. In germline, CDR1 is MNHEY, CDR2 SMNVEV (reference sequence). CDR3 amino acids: CASSTIQRYTQYF. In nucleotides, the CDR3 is TGTGCCAGCAGTACCATCCAGAGGTATACGCAGTATTTT.

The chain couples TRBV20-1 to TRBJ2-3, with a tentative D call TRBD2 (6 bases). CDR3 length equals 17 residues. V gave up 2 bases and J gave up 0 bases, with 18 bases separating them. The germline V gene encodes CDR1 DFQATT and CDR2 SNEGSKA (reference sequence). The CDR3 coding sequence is TGCAGTGCTAGATCTCTCCGGGACTTTTCTAGCACAGATACGCAGTATTTT. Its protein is CSARSLRDFSSTDTQYF.

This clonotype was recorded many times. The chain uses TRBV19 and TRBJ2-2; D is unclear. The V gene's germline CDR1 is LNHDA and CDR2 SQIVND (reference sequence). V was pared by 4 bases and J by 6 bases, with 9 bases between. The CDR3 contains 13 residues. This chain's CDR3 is CASSNAWAGELFF. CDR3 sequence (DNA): TGTGCCAGTAGTAACGCTTGGGCCGGGGAGCTGTTTTTT. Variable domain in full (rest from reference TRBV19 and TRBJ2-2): DGGITQSPKYLFRKEGQNVTLSCEQNLNHDAMYWYRQDPGQGLRLIYYSQIVNDFQKGDIAEGYSVSREKKESFPLTVTSAQKNPTAFYLCASSNAWAGELFFGEGSRLTVL.

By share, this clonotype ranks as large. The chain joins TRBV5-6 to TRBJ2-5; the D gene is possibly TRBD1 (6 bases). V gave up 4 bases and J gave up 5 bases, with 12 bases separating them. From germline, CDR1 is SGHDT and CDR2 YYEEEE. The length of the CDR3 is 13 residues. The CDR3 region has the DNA TGTGCCAGCAGCATCTGGACAGTGGAGACCCAGTACTTC. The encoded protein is CASSIWTVETQYF.